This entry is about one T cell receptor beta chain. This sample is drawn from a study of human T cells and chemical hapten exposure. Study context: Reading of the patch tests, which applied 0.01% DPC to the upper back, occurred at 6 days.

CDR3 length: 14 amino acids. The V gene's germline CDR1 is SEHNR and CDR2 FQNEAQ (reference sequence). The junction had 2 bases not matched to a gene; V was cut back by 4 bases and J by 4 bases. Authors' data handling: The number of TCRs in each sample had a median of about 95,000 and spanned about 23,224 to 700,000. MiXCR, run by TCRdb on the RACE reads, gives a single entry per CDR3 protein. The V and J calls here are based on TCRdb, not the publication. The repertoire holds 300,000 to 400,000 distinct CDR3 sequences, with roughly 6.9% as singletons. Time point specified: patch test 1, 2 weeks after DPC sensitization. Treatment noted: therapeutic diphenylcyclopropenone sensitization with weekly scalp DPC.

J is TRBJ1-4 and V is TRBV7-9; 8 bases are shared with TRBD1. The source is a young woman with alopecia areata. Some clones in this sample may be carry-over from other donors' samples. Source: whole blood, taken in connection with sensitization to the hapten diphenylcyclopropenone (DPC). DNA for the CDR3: TGTGCCAGCAGCTCCGACAGGGGTAATGAAAAACTGTTTTTT. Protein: CASSSDRGNEKLFF.